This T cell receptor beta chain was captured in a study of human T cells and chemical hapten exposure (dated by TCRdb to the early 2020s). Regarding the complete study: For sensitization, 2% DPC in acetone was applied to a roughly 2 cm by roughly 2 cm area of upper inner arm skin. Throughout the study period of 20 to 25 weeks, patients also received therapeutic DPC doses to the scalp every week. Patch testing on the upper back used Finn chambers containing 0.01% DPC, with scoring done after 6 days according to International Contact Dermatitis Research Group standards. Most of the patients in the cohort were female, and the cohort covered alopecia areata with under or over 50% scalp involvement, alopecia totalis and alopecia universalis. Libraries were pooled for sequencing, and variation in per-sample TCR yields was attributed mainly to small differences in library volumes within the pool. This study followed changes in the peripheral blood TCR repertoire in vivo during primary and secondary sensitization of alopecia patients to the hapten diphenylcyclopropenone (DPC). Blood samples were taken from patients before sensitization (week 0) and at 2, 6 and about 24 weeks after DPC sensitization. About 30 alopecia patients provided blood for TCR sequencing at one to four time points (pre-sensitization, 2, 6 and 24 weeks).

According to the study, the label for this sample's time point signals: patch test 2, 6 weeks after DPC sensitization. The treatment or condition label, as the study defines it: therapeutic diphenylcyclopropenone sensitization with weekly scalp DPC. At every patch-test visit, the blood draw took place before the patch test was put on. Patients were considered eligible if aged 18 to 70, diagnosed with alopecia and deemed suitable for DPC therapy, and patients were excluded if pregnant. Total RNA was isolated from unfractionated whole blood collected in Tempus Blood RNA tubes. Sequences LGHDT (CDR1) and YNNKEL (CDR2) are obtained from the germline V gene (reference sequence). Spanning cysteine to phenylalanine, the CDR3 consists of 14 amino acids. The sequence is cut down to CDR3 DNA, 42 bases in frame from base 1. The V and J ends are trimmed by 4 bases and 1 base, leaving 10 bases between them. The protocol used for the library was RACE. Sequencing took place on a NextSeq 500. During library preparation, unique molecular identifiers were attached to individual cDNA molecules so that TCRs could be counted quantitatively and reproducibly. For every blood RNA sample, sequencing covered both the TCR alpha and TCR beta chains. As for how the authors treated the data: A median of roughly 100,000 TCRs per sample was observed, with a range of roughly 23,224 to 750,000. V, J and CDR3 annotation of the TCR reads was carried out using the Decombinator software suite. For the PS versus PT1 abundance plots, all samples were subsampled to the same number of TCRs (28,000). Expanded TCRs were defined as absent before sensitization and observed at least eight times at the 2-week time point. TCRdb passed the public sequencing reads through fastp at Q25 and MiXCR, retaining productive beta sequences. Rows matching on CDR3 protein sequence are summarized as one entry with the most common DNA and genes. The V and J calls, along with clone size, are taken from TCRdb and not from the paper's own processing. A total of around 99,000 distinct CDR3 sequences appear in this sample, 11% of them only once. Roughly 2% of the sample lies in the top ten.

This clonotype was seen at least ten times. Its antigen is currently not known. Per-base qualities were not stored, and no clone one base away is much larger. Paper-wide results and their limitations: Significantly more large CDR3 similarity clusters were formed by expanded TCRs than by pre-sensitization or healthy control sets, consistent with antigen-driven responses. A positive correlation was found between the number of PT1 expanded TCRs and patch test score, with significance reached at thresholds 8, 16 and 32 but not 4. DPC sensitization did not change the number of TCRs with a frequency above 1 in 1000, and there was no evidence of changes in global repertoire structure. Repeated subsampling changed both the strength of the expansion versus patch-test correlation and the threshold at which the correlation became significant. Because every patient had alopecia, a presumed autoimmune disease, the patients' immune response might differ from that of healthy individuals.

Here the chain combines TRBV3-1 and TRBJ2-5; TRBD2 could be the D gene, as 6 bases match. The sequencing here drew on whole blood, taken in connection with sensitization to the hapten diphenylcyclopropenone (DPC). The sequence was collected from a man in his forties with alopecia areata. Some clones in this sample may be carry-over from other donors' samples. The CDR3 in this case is CASSRGDLQETQYF. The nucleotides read TGTGCCAGCAGCCGCGGGGACCTCCAAGAGACCCAGTACTTC.